The T cell receptor (beta chain) described here comes from a study of siplizumab effects on memory and regulatory T cells (dated by TCRdb to between 2018 and 2021). Some background on the complete study: The effect of the anti-CD2 antibody siplizumab on alloreactive T-cell subsets was examined in allogeneic mixed lymphocyte reactions constructed from human PBMCs.

On the study overall, not on this receptor specifically: Because sequences below about 10^-5 frequency were poorly captured, only a minor fraction of alloreactive clones could be mapped to unstimulated subsets. Whether proliferating Tregs from siplizumab cultures were suppressive was not functionally confirmed. Unstimulated naive T cells appeared to be more diverse than memory T cells, and naive cells seemed to make a substantial contribution to the alloresponse. In reactions with siplizumab, an average of approximately 69% of mappable alloreactive CD4+ clones were Treg-derived, compared with approximately 29% in control reactions. Siplizumab significantly lowered the cumulative frequency of alloreactive sequences that could be traced to unstimulated CD4+ memory T cells. For roughly 80-97% of proliferating CD4+ or CD8+ clones, no naive or memory phenotype could be assigned.

Of note for this clone: Its antigen is unknown. The input lacks base qualities; no much larger clone sits a single base away.

Sorted unstimulated T cells and proliferating T cells recovered from mixed lymphocyte reactions underwent TCRbeta CDR3 sequencing. Fresh whole blood from fewer than 11 HLA-typed healthy donors was used to isolate PBMCs. To map where alloreactive clones came from, CD4+ non-regulatory T cells in the unstimulated state were FACS-sorted. Library preparation used the immunoSEQ multiplex PCR assay. Each sample had about 10^5 TCR templates assayed by the deep sequencing platform. Genomic DNA extracted from sorted T cells was used for TCRbeta CDR3 sequencing. The study's processing was this. The R programming language was used for the clonal analysis of the TCRbeta CDR3 data. Unstimulated samples were compared with post-reaction CFSE-low samples to define alloreactive CD4+ and CD8+ clones. Alloreactive CD4+ clones were assigned to regulatory or non-regulatory origin by matching sequences to sorted unstimulated Treg and non-Treg repertoires. The source is immuneACCESS, and TCRdb retained only in-frame sequences with V and J called. Part of the clones is not carried over; for the studies checked, unresolved V genes explain less than half of this, and the remainder is unexplained. V and J calls plus clone size are reproduced from that table; the DNA served to infer D and trimming. For this sample the table gives 75,000 to 100,000 clones, of which roughly 94% were detected only once. The ten top clones hold about 1.4% of the sample.

The specimen was non-Treg CD4+ T cells sorted from blood. Read against the paper, the sample's cell subset or site label means: FACS-sorted unstimulated CD4+ non-regulatory T cells. The receptor's source is a human donor in good health.

At the DNA level, the sequence is TGTGCCAGCTCACCGGTCGGGACGGAAGCCGAGCAGTACTTC. This yields the protein CASSPVGTEAEQYF. Recombination connected TRBV18 to TRBJ2-7; the D region may be TRBD1 or TRBD2, each matching 5 bases equally. From the cysteine through the phenylalanine, the CDR3 covers 14 amino acids. Only the CDR3 region is kept as DNA, spanning 42 bases read in frame from base 1. Based on the germline V gene, the CDR1 and CDR2 sequences are KGHSH and LQKENI. The V and J ends are trimmed by 3 bases and 6 bases, leaving 15 bases between them.